This TCR beta chain derives from a study of OX40 agonist ivuxolimab in advanced cancers. Clones were read by immunoSEQ multiplex PCR, and TCRdb kept only the in-frame ones, dropping some. This sample carries some 74,000 clones, approximately 85% of them seen once, and the ten largest clones take approximately 0.5%. CDR1 is LGHNA and CDR2 is YNFKEQ in the germline V gene. V was trimmed by 3 bases and J by 9 bases, leaving 15 bases between them. This CDR3 is built from 14 residues. The genes are TRBV4-2 and TRBJ2-1; no firm D call. Here the sequenced sample was CD4+ or CD8+ T cells sorted from blood, taken in a trial of the OX40 agonist ivuxolimab. The sequence was collected from an adult with an advanced solid tumor such as melanoma, head and neck, liver or kidney cancer. CDR3 coding DNA: TGTGCCAGCAGCCAGGATTTAGTGGGAATTGAGCAGTTCTTC. This codes for CASSQDLVGIEQFF.